One and the same sample provided the 7 T cell receptor beta chains below, sequenced in a study of shared clonotypes between healthy human individuals. Profiling relied on immunoSEQ multiplex PCR, and the TCRdb table lists in-frame clones only, not all of them. The sample consists of hundreds of thousands of clones, 70% to 80% of them appearing once. Specimen: PBMCs. These receptor sequences come from a woman in her thirties or forties in good health. Some clones in this sample may be carry-over from other donors' samples.

This rearrangement joins TRBV4-1 to TRBJ2-7; D gene uncertain. The CDR3 covers 14 residues. The V gene lost 5 bases and the J gene lost 0 bases, with 11 bases spanning the gap. The germline gives CDR1 MGHRA, CDR2 YSYEKL. CDR3: CASSTYPASYEQYF. The DNA for the CDR3 is TGCGCCAGCAGCACCTACCCCGCCTCCTACGAGCAGTACTTC.

The chain recombines TRBV19 with TRBJ2-2, with D perhaps matching TRBD2 (5 bases). Germline CDR1 is LNHDA and CDR2 is SQIVND (reference sequence). The CDR3 is 14 amino acids. V lost 7 bases to trimming and J lost 1 base, with 10 bases between them. The CDR3 DNA is TGTGCCAGTAAGGCGGGCCAGAACACCGGGGAGCTGTTTTTT. Protein: CASKAGQNTGELFF.

The chain recombines TRBV28 with TRBJ1-4; D not certain. The germline V gene encodes CDR1 MDHEN and CDR2 SYDVKM. The V end was cut by 5 bases, the J end by 2 bases, with 0 bases between. The CDR3 sequence is 11 residues long. The DNA of the CDR3 is TGTGCCAGCAGTACTAATGAAAAACTGTTTTTT. This gives the protein CASSTNEKLFF. Looking up the rest from reference TRBV28 and TRBJ1-4 gives the full variable domain: DVKVTQSSRYLVKRTGEKVFLECVQDMDHENMFWYRQDPGLGLRLIYFSYDVKMKEKGDIPEGYSVSREKKERFSLILESASTNQTSMYLCASSTNEKLFFGSGTQLSVL.

The chain recombines TRBV10-2 with TRBJ2-7; TRBD2 matches 13 bases. The ends lost 3 bases at V and 3 bases at J; junction bases unmatched: 2. This CDR3 is 15 amino acids long. Germline CDR1 is WSHSY and CDR2 is SAAADI. This CDR3 is CASSDRTSGSYEQYF. DNA for the CDR3: TGCGCCAGCAGTGATCGGACTAGCGGGAGCTACGAGCAGTACTTC.

The chain links TRBV6-4 to TRBJ2-3; TRBD2 matches 7 bases. The CDR3 is 15 amino acids. V lost 4 bases, J lost 1 base, and 5 bases stayed unmatched. The V gene's germline CDR1 is MRHNA and CDR2 SNTAGT. CDR3 sequence: CASSGGAGGTDTQYF. The CDR3 nucleotides are TGTGCCAGCAGTGGAGGGGCGGGAGGCACAGATACGCAGTATTTT.

This chain uses TRBV4-1 with TRBJ2-5, with no clear D. The CDR3 spans 17 residues. Germline lookup yields CDR1 MGHRA and CDR2 YSYEKL. Trimming pared 0 bases from V and 2 bases from J, leaving 16 bases between. CDR3 in amino acids: CASSQDREAEVQETQYF. The CDR3 DNA follows: TGCGCCAGCAGCCAAGATCGAGAAGCTGAGGTGCAAGAGACCCAGTACTTC.

The rearrangement joins TRBV4-1 to TRBJ1-1; D is possibly TRBD1 (5 bases). The V gene's germline CDR1 is MGHRA and CDR2 YSYEKL. V was shortened by 2 bases and J by 4 bases, with 8 bases between the two germline ends. The CDR3 extends over 13 amino acids. The CDR3 sequence: CASSQTGSTEAFF. CDR3 nucleotides: TGCGCCAGCAGCCAAACAGGATCCACTGAAGCTTTCTTT.